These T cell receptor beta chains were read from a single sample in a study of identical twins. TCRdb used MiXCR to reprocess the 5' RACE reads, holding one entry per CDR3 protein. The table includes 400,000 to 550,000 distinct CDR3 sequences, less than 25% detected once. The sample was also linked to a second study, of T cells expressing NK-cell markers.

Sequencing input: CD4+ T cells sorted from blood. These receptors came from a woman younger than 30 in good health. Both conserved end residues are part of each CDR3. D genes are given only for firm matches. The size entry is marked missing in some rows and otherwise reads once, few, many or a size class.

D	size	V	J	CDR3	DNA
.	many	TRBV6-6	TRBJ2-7	CASSPGLIYEQYF	TGTGCCAGCAGTCCAGGACTAATCTACGAGCAGTACTTC
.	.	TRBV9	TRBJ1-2	CASSTPRRQLLYGYTF	TGTGCCAGCAGCACCCCGAGACGGCAGCTGCTCTATGGCTACACCTTC
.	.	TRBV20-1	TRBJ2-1	CSAYPGPHRSGEQFF	TGCAGTGCTTACCCGGGACCCCATAGAAGTGGTGAGCAGTTCTTC
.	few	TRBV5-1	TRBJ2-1	CASSSESGLYNEQFF	TGCGCCAGCAGCTCGGAGTCGGGGCTTTACAATGAGCAGTTCTTC
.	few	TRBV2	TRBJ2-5	CASSEDAVLAKTQYF	TGTGCCAGCAGTGAGGACGCTGTCTTGGCTAAGACCCAGTACTTC
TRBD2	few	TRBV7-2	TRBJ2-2	CASSLGLAGGPDGELFF	TGTGCCAGCAGCTTAGGACTAGCGGGAGGACCCGACGGGGAGCTGTTTTTT
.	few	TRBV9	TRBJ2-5	CASSVGSWETQYF	TGTGCCAGCAGCGTAGGTAGCTGGGAGACCCAGTACTTC
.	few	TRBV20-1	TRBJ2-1	CSARDQIHNEQFF	TGCAGTGCTAGAGATCAAATCCACAATGAGCAGTTCTTC
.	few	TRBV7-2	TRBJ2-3	CASSLFGMVTDTQYF	TGTGCCAGCAGCTTATTTGGAATGGTCACAGATACGCAGTATTTT
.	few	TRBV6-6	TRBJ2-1	CASSGSLEQFF	TGTGCCAGCAGTGGTAGCCTTGAGCAGTTCTTC
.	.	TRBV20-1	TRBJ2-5	CSASKETQYF	TGCAGTGCTAGCAAAGAGACCCAGTACTTC
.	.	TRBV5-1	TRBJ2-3	CASQAGDTQYF	TGCGCCAGCCAGGCGGGAGATACGCAGTATTTT
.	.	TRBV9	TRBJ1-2	CASSNLASGNYGYTF	TGTGCCAGCAGCAACCTGGCCTCAGGCAACTATGGCTACACCTTC
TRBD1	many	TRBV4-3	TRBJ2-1	CASSLDRWAYNEQFF	TGCGCCAGCAGCCTGGACAGGTGGGCTTACAATGAGCAGTTCTTC
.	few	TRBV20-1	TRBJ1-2	CSAQQSFYYGYTF	TGCAGTGCTCAACAGTCCTTCTACTATGGCTACACCTTC
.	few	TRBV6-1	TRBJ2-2	CASSPLSDTGELFF	TGTGCCAGCAGTCCCCTGTCAGACACCGGGGAGCTGTTTTTT
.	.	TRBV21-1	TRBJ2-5	CASSADRDSQETQYF	TGTGCCAGCAGCGCGGACCGGGACAGCCAAGAGACCCAGTACTTC
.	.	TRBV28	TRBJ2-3	CASSLLRGSSTDTQYF	TGTGCCAGCAGTTTACTCAGGGGATCTAGCACAGATACGCAGTATTTT
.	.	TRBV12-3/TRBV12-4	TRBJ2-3	CASSLAREGTDTQYF	TGTGCCAGCAGTTTAGCTAGGGAGGGCACAGATACGCAGTATTTT
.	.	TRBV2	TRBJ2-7	CASCGVSYEQYF	TGTGCCAGCTGTGGCGTCTCCTACGAGCAGTACTTC
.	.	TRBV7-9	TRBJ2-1	CASLFPGEEQFF	TGTGCCAGCCTATTTCCAGGAGAGGAGCAGTTCTTC
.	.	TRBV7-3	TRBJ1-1	CASSLPGHTEAFF	TGTGCCAGCAGCTTGCCAGGGCACACTGAAGCTTTCTTT
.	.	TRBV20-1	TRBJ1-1	CSAWGRANTEAFF	TGCAGTGCTTGGGGCAGGGCGAACACTGAAGCTTTCTTT
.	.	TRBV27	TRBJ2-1	CASSLRAGDNEQFF	TGTGCCAGCAGTTTAAGGGCAGGGGACAATGAGCAGTTCTTC
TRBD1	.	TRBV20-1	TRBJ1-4	CSAREGTGEKLFF	TGCAGTGCTAGAGAAGGGACAGGGGAAAAACTGTTTTTT
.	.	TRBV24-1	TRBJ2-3	CATSDPGGSAGDTQYF	TGTGCCACCAGTGATCCAGGAGGGAGTGCAGGGGATACGCAGTATTTT
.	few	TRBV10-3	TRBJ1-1	CASSSSLMNTEAFF	TGTGCCTCCTCCTCATCTCTAATGAACACTGAAGCTTTCTTT
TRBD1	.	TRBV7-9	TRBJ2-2	CASSLEDRDTGELFF	TGTGCCAGCAGCTTAGAGGACAGGGATACCGGGGAGCTGTTTTTT
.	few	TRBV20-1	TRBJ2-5	CSAAKGTTQETQYF	TGCAGTGCTGCTAAGGGGACAACCCAAGAGACCCAGTACTTC
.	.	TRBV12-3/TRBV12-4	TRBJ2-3	CASSFLVGTDTQYF	TGTGCCAGCAGTTTTTTAGTTGGGACAGATACGCAGTATTTT
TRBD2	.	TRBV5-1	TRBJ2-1	CASSLAAGLSYNEQFF	TGCGCCAGCAGCTTGGCAGCGGGACTCTCCTACAATGAGCAGTTCTTC
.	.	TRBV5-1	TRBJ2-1	CASSLNLGDNEQFF	TGCGCCAGCAGCTTGAATCTGGGGGACAATGAGCAGTTCTTC
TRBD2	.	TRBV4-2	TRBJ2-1	CASSQDRARGYNEQFF	TGTGCCAGCAGCCAAGATAGGGCGCGGGGGTACAATGAGCAGTTCTTC
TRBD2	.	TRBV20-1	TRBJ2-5	CSARNSGGAGETQYF	TGCAGTGCTAGGAATAGCGGGGGGGCGGGCGAGACCCAGTACTTC
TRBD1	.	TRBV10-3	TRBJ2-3	CAISEPGQVLHF	TGTGCCATCAGTGAGCCGGGACAGGTCCTCCATTTT
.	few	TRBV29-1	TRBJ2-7	CSVESGNEQYF	TGCAGCGTTGAGTCAGGGAACGAGCAGTACTTC
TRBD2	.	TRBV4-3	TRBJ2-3	CASSQETSDTQYF	TGCGCCAGCAGCCAAGAGACTAGCGATACGCAGTATTTT
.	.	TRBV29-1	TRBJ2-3	CSASGRADTQYF	TGCAGCGCCTCCGGCAGGGCGGATACGCAGTATTTT
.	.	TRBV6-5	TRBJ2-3	CASRPEGGTQYF	TGTGCCAGCAGACCGGAGGGAGGTACGCAGTATTTT
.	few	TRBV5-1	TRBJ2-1	CASRGAGYSYNEQFF	TGCGCCAGCAGAGGCGCGGGGTATTCCTACAATGAGCAGTTCTTC
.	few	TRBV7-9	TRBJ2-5	CASSFGERETQYF	TGTGCCAGCAGCTTCGGCGAGCGGGAGACCCAGTACTTC
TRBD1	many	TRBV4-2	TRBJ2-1	CASSPPGQGTNEQFF	TGTGCCAGCAGCCCTCCGGGACAGGGGACCAATGAGCAGTTCTTC
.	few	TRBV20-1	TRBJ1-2	CSASSAGARGYTF	TGCAGTGCTAGTTCAGCGGGGGCGAGGGGCTACACCTTC
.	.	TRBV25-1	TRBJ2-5	CASSETGRETQYF	TGTGCCAGCAGTGAAACGGGGAGGGAGACCCAGTACTTC
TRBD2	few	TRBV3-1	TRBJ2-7	CASSQDLITSGRRAYEQYF	TGTGCCAGCAGCCAAGATCTGATAACTAGCGGGAGGCGGGCTTACGAGCAGTACTTC
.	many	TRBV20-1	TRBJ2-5	CSARAGVQTQYF	TGCAGTGCTAGAGCGGGAGTCCAGACCCAGTACTTC
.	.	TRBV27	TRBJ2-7	CASSLRVLVESGNTYEQYF	TGTGCCAGCAGTTTGAGGGTGTTGGTAGAATCTGGGAATACCTACGAGCAGTACTTC
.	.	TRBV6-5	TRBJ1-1	CASSYSSTEAFF	TGTGCCAGCAGTTACTCATCAACTGAAGCTTTCTTT
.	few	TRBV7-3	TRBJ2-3	CASSSLGVADTQYF	TGTGCCAGCAGCTCCCTGGGGGTTGCTGATACGCAGTATTTT
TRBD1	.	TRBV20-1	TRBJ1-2	CSASLQGALGYTF	TGCAGTGCTAGCTTACAGGGGGCTCTAGGCTACACCTTC
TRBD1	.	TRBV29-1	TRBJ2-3	CSGMTGYKQYF	TGCAGCGGCATGACAGGGTATAAGCAGTATTTT
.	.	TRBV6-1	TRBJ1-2	CASSVTVGDGYTF	TGTGCCAGCAGTGTTACCGTGGGGGATGGCTACACCTTC